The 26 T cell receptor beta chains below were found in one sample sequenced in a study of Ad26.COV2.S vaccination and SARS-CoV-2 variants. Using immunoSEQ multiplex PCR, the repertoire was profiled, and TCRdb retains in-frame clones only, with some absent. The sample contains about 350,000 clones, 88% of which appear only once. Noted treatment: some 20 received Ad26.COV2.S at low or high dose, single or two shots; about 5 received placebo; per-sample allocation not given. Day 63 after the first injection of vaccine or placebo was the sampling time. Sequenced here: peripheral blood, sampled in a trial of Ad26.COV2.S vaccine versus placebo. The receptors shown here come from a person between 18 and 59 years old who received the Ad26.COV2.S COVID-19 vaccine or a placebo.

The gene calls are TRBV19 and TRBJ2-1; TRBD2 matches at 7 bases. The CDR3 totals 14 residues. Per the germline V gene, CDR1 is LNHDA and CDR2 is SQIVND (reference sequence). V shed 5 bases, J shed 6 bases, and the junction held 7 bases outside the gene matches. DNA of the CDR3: TGTGCCAGTAGTCCGGCTAGCGGCTCCAATGAGCAGTTCTTC. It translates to CASSPASGSNEQFF.

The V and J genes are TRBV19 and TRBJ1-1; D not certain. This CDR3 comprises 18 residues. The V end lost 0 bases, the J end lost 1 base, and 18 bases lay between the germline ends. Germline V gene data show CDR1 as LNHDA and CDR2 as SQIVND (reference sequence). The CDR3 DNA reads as TGTGCCAGTAGTATAGATTCATCTATGGGTTACCCGAACACTGAAGCTTTCTTT. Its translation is CASSIDSSMGYPNTEAFF.

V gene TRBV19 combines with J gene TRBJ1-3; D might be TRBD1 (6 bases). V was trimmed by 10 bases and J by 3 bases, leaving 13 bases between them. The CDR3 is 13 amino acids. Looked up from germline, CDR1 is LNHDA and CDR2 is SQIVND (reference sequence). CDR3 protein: CATEDRYGNTIYF. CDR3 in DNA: TGTGCCACCGAGGACAGATATGGAAACACCATATATTTT.

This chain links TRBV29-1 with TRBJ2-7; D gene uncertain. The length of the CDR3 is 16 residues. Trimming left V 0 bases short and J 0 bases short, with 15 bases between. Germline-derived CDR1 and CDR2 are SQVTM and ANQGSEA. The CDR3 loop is CSVEDLTETSSYEQYF. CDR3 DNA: TGCAGCGTTGAAGATCTAACAGAAACGAGCTCCTACGAGCAGTACTTC.

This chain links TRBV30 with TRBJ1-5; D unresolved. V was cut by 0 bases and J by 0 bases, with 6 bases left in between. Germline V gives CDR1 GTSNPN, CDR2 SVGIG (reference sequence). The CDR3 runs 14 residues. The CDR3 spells CAWSVSISNQPQHF. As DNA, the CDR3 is TGTGCCTGGAGTGTTTCCATTAGCAATCAGCCCCAGCATTTT.

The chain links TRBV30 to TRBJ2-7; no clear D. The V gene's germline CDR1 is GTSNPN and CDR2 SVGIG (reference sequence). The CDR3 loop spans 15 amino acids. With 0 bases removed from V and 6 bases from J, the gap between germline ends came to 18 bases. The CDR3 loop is CAWSVINVRRLEQYF. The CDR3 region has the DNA TGTGCCTGGAGTGTAATTAACGTAAGGCGGCTCGAGCAGTACTTC.

The DNA for the CDR3 is TGCGCCAGCAGCCAAGAGGGCACCCCTGGTGAGCAGTTCTTC. Translating gives CASSQEGTPGEQFF. The chain employs TRBV4-3 and TRBJ2-1; D is uncertain. V was cut by 0 bases and J by 9 bases, with 12 bases left in between. CDR1 is LGHNA and CDR2 is YSLEER in the germline V gene. The CDR3 sequence is 14 residues long.

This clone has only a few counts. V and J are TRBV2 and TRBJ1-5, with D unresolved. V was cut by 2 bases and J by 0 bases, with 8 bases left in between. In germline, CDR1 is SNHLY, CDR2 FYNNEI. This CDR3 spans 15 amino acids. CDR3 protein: CASSESGNSNQPQHF. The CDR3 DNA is TGTGCCAGCAGTGAATCTGGAAATAGCAATCAGCCCCAGCATTTT.

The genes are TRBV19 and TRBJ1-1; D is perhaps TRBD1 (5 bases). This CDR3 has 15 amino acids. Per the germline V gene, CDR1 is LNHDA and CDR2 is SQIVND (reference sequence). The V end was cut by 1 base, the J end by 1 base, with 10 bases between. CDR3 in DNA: TGTGCCAGTAGTATAGGTGGGGCCAGGAACACTGAAGCTTTCTTT. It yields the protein CASSIGGARNTEAFF.

The CDR3 is CASSSPETQYF. The CDR3 nucleotides are TGTGCCAGCAGTTCCCCCGAGACCCAGTACTTC. This chain connects TRBV28 to TRBJ2-5; D unclear. The CDR3 loop spans 11 amino acids. V was shortened by 4 bases and J by 5 bases, with 5 bases between the two germline ends. Per the germline V gene, CDR1 is MDHEN and CDR2 is SYDVKM.

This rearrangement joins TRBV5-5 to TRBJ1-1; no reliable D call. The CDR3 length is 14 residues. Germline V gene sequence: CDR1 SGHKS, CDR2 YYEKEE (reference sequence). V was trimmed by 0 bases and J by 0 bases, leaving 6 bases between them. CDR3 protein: CASSLEVLNTEAFF. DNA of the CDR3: TGTGCCAGCAGCTTGGAGGTATTGAACACTGAAGCTTTCTTT.

The CDR3 DNA sequence: TGCGCCAGCAGCCAAGATCGGGGGAGTGCTTTCTTT. Its translation is CASSQDRGSAFF. This chain joins TRBV4-3 and TRBJ1-1; TRBD1 might be the D (5 bases). There are 12 residues in the CDR3. CDR1 LGHNA and CDR2 YSLEER come from the germline V gene. V lost 0 bases, J lost 11 bases, and 10 bases lay in between.

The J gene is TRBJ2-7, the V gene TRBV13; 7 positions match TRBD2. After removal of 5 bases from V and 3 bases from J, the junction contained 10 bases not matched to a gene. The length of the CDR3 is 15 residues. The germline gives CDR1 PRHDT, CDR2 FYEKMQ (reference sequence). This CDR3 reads CASSPQGGILYEQYF. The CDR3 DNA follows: TGTGCCAGCAGCCCGCAGGGAGGGATCCTCTACGAGCAGTACTTC. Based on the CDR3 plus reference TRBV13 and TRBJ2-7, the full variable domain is AAGVIQSPRHLIKEKRETATLKCYPIPRHDTVYWYQQGPGQDPQFLISFYEKMQSDKGSIPDRFSAQQFSDYHSELNMSSLELGDSALYFCASSPQGGILYEQYFGPGTRLTVT.

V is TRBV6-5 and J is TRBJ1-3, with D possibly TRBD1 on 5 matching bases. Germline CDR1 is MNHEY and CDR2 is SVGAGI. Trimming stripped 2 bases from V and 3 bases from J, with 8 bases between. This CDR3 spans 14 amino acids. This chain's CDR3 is CASSYGGNGNTIYF. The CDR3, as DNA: TGTGCCAGCAGTTACGGGGGTAATGGAAACACCATATATTTT.

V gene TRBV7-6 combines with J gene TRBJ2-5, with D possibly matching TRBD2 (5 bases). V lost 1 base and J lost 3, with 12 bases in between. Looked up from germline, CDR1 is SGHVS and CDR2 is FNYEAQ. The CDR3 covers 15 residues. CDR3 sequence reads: CASSLGYSGKETQYF. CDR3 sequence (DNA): TGTGCCAGCAGCTTAGGTTACAGCGGAAAAGAGACCCAGTACTTC.

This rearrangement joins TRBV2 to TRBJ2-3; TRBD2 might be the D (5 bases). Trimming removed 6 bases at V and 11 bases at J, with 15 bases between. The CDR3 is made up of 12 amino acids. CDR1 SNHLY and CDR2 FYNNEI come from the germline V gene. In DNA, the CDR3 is TGTGCCAGCAGCGAAACCGGGGTGGTGCAGTATTTT. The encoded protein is CASSETGVVQYF.

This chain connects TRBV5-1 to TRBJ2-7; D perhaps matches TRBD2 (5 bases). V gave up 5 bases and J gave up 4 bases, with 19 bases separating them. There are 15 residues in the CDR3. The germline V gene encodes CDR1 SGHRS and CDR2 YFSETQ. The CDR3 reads CASSGGGALRYEQYF. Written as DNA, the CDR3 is TGCGCCAGCAGTGGAGGCGGAGCCCTACGATACGAGCAGTACTTC.

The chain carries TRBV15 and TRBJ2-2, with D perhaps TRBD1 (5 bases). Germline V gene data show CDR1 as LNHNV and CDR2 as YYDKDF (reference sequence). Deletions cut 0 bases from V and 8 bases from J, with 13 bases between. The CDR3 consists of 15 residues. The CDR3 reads CATSRESRVKGELFF. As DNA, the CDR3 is TGTGCCACCAGCAGAGAGAGCAGGGTGAAAGGGGAGCTGTTTTTT. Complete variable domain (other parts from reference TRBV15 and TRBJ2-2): DAMVIQNPRYQVTQFGKPVTLSCSQTLNHNVMYWYQQKSSQAPKLLFHYYDKDFNNEADTPDNFQSRRPNTSFCFLDIRSPGLGDTAMYLCATSRESRVKGELFFGEGSRLTVL.

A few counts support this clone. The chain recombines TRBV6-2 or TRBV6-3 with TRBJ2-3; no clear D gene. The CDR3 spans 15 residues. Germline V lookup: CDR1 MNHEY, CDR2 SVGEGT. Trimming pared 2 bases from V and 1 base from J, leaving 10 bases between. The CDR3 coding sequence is TGTGCCAGCAGTTACAGTGGCAGCCGCACAGATACGCAGTATTTT. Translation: CASSYSGSRTDTQYF.

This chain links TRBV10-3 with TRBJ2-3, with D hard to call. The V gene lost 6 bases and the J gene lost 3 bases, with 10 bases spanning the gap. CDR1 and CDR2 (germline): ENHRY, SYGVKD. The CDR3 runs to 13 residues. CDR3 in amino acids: CAIRSRETDTQYF. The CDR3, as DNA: TGTGCCATCAGATCTAGGGAAACAGATACGCAGTATTTT.

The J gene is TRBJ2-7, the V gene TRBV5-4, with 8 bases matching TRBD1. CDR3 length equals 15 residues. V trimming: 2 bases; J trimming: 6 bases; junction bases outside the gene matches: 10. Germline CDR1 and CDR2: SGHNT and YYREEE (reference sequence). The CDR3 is CASSFPDRARSEQYF. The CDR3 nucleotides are TGTGCCAGCAGCTTCCCGGACAGGGCGCGGAGCGAGCAGTACTTC.

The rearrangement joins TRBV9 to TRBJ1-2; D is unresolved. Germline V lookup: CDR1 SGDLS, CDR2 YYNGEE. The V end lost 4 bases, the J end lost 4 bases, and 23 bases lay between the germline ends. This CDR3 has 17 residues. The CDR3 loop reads CASSPRQNSRGSYGYTF. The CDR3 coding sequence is TGTGCCAGCAGCCCCCGGCAGAACAGCCGGGGAAGCTATGGCTACACCTTC.

The CDR3 sequence: CASSLGGSLNEQFF. The CDR3, as DNA: TGTGCCAGCAGCTTAGGCGGTAGCTTAAATGAGCAGTTCTTC. The chain joins TRBV11-3 to TRBJ2-1; D gene ambiguous. The CDR3 covers 14 residues. Trimming shortened V by 1 base and J by 7 bases, and 11 bases separated the two germline ends. Germline V CDR1 and CDR2: SGHNT, YENEEA.

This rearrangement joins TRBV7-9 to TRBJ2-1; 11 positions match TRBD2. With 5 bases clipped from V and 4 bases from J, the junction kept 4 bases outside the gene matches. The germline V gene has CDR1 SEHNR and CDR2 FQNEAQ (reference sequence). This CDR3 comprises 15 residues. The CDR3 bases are TGTGCCAGCAGCGAGGGACTAGCGGATTACAATGAGCAGTTCTTC. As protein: CASSEGLADYNEQFF.

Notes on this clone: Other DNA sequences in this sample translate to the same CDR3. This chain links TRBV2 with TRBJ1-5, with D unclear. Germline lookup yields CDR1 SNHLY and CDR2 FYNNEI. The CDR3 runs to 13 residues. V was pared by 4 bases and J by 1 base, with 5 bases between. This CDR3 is CASSVDSNQPQHF. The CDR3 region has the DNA TGTGCCAGCAGTGTTGACAGCAATCAGCCCCAGCATTTT. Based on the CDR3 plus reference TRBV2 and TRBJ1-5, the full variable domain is EPEVTQTPSHQVTQMGQEVILRCVPISNHLYFYWYRQILGQKVEFLVSFYNNEISEKSEIFDDQFSVERPDGSNFTLKIRSTKLEDSAMYFCASSVDSNQPQHFGDGTRLSIL.

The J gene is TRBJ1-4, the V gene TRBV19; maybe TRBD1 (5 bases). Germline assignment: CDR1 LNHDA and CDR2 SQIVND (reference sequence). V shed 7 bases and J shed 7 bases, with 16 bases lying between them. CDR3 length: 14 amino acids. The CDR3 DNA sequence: TGTGCCAGTACCCCGGGACGGAGGACTGAAAAACTGTTTTTT. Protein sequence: CASTPGRRTEKLFF.